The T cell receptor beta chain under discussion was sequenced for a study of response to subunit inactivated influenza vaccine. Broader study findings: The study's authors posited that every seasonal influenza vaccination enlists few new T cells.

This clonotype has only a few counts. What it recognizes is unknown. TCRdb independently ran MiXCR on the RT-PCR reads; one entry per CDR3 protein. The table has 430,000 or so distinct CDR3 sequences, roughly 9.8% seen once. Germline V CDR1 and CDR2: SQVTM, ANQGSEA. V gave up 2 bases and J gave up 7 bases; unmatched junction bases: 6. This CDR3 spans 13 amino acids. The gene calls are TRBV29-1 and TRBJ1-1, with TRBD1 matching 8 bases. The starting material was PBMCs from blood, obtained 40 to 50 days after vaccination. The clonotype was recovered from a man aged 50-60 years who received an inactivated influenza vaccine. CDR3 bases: TGCAGCGTTGAATGGACAGGGAGAATTGAAGCTTTCTTT. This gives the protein CSVEWTGRIEAFF.